The T cell receptor beta chain under discussion was sequenced for a study of cytomegalovirus exposure and HLA in healthy donors. CDR3 length equals 14 residues. V lost 7 bases and J lost 6; bases outside the gene matches: 10. The germline V gene has CDR1 MNHEY and CDR2 SVGAGI. It was with 60 Vbeta and 13 Jbeta primers that the PCR ran. Assay used: immunoSEQ multiplex PCR; TCRdb lists only in-frame clones, some missing. This table has some 150,000 clones, 80% appearing once. Material for sequencing was PBMCs. The sequence derives from a man younger than 30 in good health and CMV-seropositive. The rearrangement joins TRBV6-5 to TRBJ1-2; 8 bases are shared with TRBD1. The CDR3 DNA reads as TGTGCCAGCACTACGGACAGGGAGGTAGATGGCTACACCTTC. This gives the protein CASTTDREVDGYTF.